The entry below describes one T cell receptor beta chain. Its target is unknown. The unexposed donors gave CD4+ T cells in about 2011-2018, prior to COVID-19. The cells were cultured for about 10 days before CD4+ T cells were isolated. Sequencing used immunoSEQ multiplex PCR; TCRdb keeps in-frame clones, though not all of them. The repertoire has about 26,000 clones, roughly 76% of them found once; the top ten carry about 10%. The data were taken from a study of CD4 T cells in relation to SARS-CoV-2 and coronaviruses. The CDR3 spans 12 residues. Per germline, CDR1 SNHLY and CDR2 FYNNEI. The V end lost 4 bases, the J end lost 7 bases, and 11 bases lay between the germline ends.

Sequences were obtained from CD4+ T cells from PBMCs, cultured in vitro. The V call is TRBV2, the J call TRBJ2-7, with D perhaps TRBD1 (5 bases). The TCR comes from a human donor in good health. In nucleotides, the CDR3 is TGTGCCAGCAGTGGGGCAGGGTTGGAGCAGTACTTC. Its protein is CASSGAGLEQYF.